These 30 T cell receptor beta chains came from one sample sequenced in a study of OX40 agonist ivuxolimab in advanced cancers. Repertoires were generated with immunoSEQ multiplex PCR, while TCRdb's copy carries only in-frame clones and drops some. The sample consists of tens of thousands of clones, 84% of them appearing once. The sequenced sample was CD4+ or CD8+ T cells sorted from blood, obtained in a trial of the OX40 agonist ivuxolimab. These receptors were obtained from an adult with an advanced solid tumor such as melanoma, head and neck, liver or kidney cancer.

Note on this clone: Other nucleotide sequences from this sample produce the same CDR3. The rearrangement joins TRBV28 to TRBJ2-1, with D possibly being TRBD2 (5 bases). The CDR3 is 12 amino acids. Trimming cost V 7 bases and J 4 bases, with 8 bases left between them. The germline V gene has CDR1 MDHEN and CDR2 SYDVKM. This chain's CDR3 is CASKRRYNEQFF. The CDR3 DNA follows: TGTGCCAGCAAGAGGAGGTACAATGAGCAGTTCTTC.

This chain connects TRBV6-1 to TRBJ2-7; D uncertain. The germline CDR1 and CDR2 sequences are MNHNS and SASEGT. Trimming took 3 bases from V and 0 from J, leaving 3 bases between them. The CDR3 spans 12 residues. The chain's CDR3 is CASSDSSYEQYF. The CDR3 DNA follows: TGTGCCAGCAGTGACAGCTCCTACGAGCAGTACTTC.

This sequence joins TRBV18 and TRBJ2-3; D is unclear. The V end lost 0 bases, the J end lost 5 bases, and 12 bases lay between the germline ends. Germline V gene lookup returns CDR1 KGHSH and CDR2 LQKENI. This CDR3 spans 15 amino acids. In DNA, the CDR3 is TGTGCCAGCTCACCACCGATGGGCCAAGGAGATACGCAGTATTTT. It specifies CASSPPMGQGDTQYF.

The rearrangement uses TRBV6-5 and TRBJ1-1; no clear D gene. The CDR3 has 13 residues. Between the trimmed V and J ends, which lost 0 bases and 6 bases, there was a span of 8 bases. CDR1 MNHEY and CDR2 SVGAGI come from the germline V gene. CDR3 protein: CASSYSDGAEAFF. CDR3 nucleotides: TGTGCCAGCAGTTACTCAGACGGCGCTGAAGCTTTCTTT.

As to this clone: Distinct nucleotide sequences in the sample also encode this CDR3. V gene TRBV15 combines with J gene TRBJ2-3, with D unclear. This CDR3 region has 13 residues. V was trimmed by 0 bases and J by 5 bases, leaving 6 bases between them. From germline, CDR1 is LNHNV and CDR2 YYDKDF (reference sequence). In nucleotides, the CDR3 is TGTGCCACCAGCAGAGATCTTAGAGATACGCAGTATTTT. Translating gives CATSRDLRDTQYF.

The chain employs TRBV6-5 and TRBJ1-5, with D unclear. CDR3 length: 14 residues. Per germline, CDR1 MNHEY and CDR2 SVGAGI. The CDR3 bases are TGTGCTACCAGCAGAGTGACAAGCAATCAGCCCCAGCATTTT. Translating gives CATSRVTSNQPQHF.

The J gene is TRBJ2-5, the V gene TRBV6-1; TRBD2 agrees at 14 bases. V was clipped by 4 bases and J by 2 bases; unmatched bases: 9. The CDR3 runs to 18 residues. CDR1 is MNHNS, CDR2 SASEGT, per germline. The CDR3 is CASSGRLAGGPDQETQYF. The CDR3 DNA sequence: TGTGCCAGCAGTGGGCGACTAGCGGGGGGGCCCGATCAAGAGACCCAGTACTTC.

The chain employs TRBV6-5 and TRBJ2-1, with 11 nucleotides matching TRBD1. The J segment lost 7 bases and the V segment lost 9 bases, leaving 8 bases of the junction unmatched. CDR3 length equals 14 residues. Germline V gene sequence: CDR1 MNHEY, CDR2 SVGAGI. DNA for the CDR3: TGTGCCAGTCGATCCGGGACAGGGGGTAATGAGCAGTTCTTC. It translates to CASRSGTGGNEQFF.

This rearrangement joins TRBV11-2 to TRBJ2-5, with 13 bases identical to TRBD2. This CDR3 contains 17 residues. Germline CDR1 reads SGHAT; CDR2 reads FQNNGV. V dropped 5 bases and J dropped 2; count of bases not matched to a gene: 8. The DNA of the CDR3 is TGTGCCAGCAGCCCTTACGGACTAGCGGGGGTACAAGAGACCCAGTACTTC. As protein: CASSPYGLAGVQETQYF.

This clone was detected only a few times. This chain connects TRBV10-3 to TRBJ1-2; D is possibly TRBD1 (5 bases). V lost 0 bases and J 8 bases, leaving 13 bases between the germline ends. The germline gives CDR1 ENHRY, CDR2 SYGVKD. This CDR3 is 14 amino acids long. CDR3 loop: CAISESLGANGYTF. The CDR3 DNA is TGTGCCATCAGTGAGTCTCTAGGGGCCAACGGCTACACCTTC.

This clone has only a few counts. This CDR3 reads CASSLAGHYGYTF. The CDR3, as DNA: TGTGCCAGCAGTTTGGCAGGCCACTATGGCTACACCTTC. The chain is built from TRBV27 and TRBJ1-2; D is undetermined. V was cut by 3 bases and J by 3 bases, with 8 bases left in between. The germline CDR1 and CDR2 sequences are MNHEY and SMNVEV (reference sequence). The CDR3 extends over 13 amino acids.

This clone was seen a handful of times. V and J are TRBV5-1 and TRBJ2-3; D remains unclear. V lost 0 bases, J lost 1 base, and 6 bases lay in between. Germline V gene lookup returns CDR1 SGHRS and CDR2 YFSETQ. The CDR3 length is 14 residues. CDR3 sequence (DNA): TGCGCCAGCAGCTTGGATCCGGGCACAGATACGCAGTATTTT. It translates to CASSLDPGTDTQYF. Variable domain in full (rest from reference TRBV5-1 and TRBJ2-3): KAGVTQTPRYLIKTRGQQVTLSCSPISGHRSVSWYQQTPGQGLQFLFEYFSETQRNKGNFPGRFSGRQFSNSRSEMNVSTLELGDSALYLCASSLDPGTDTQYFGPGTRLTVL.

The chain couples TRBV19 to TRBJ2-3; weak D call: TRBD2 (6 bases). The CDR3 covers 15 residues. Germline CDR1 and CDR2: LNHDA and SQIVND (reference sequence). The ends were cut back, 9 bases at V and 4 bases at J, with 20 bases in the middle. CDR3 coding DNA: TGTGCCAGCCGTAAGGACTGGGGGAGGCCAGATACGCAGTATTTT. It yields the protein CASRKDWGRPDTQYF. Filled out from reference TRBV19 and TRBJ2-3, the complete variable domain reads DGGITQSPKYLFRKEGQNVTLSCEQNLNHDAMYWYRQDPGQGLRLIYYSQIVNDFQKGDIAEGYSVSREKKESFPLTVTSAQKNPTAFYLCASRKDWGRPDTQYFGPGTRLTVL.

The rearrangement uses TRBV5-1 and TRBJ1-2, with a possible D match to TRBD1 (6 bases). The V end was cut by 1 base, the J end by 3 bases, with 13 bases between. CDR3 size: 15 residues. CDR1 SGHRS and CDR2 YFSETQ come from the germline V gene. Here the CDR3 DNA reads TGCGCCAGCAGCTTGACGGGGGGCGGAGACTATGGCTACACCTTC. It codes for CASSLTGGGDYGYTF.

CDR3 protein: CASSEIQGGPEAFF. The CDR3 DNA follows: TGTGCCAGCAGTGAAATACAGGGGGGGCCTGAAGCTTTCTTT. This rearrangement joins TRBV6-1 to TRBJ1-1, with 8 bases matching TRBD1. Germline lookup yields CDR1 MNHNS and CDR2 SASEGT. This CDR3 has 14 residues. Trimming removed 2 bases from V and 6 bases from J; junction bases left unmatched: 5.

The V call is TRBV6-1, the J call TRBJ2-7; D is ambiguous. Between the trimmed V and J ends, which lost 1 base and 3 bases, there was a span of 4 bases. CDR1 MNHNS and CDR2 SASEGT come from the germline V gene. The CDR3 contains 12 residues. The CDR3 spells CASSEVGYEQYF. In DNA form, the CDR3 reads TGTGCCAGCAGTGAAGTAGGCTACGAGCAGTACTTC.

The chain recombines TRBV28 with TRBJ2-1; 9 positions match TRBD2. V was clipped by 8 bases and J by 7 bases; unmatched bases: 9. CDR3 size: 14 residues. In germline, CDR1 is MDHEN, CDR2 SYDVKM. CDR3 in amino acids: CASLVSGSRNEQFF. CDR3 DNA: TGTGCCAGCCTTGTTAGCGGGAGTCGGAATGAGCAGTTCTTC.

V gene TRBV15 combines with J gene TRBJ2-5, with D possibly being TRBD2 (7 bases). The CDR3 length is 15 residues. The ends were cut back, 3 bases at V and 5 bases at J, with 16 bases in the middle. CDR1 and CDR2 from the germline V gene are LNHNV and YYDKDF (reference sequence). CDR3 sequence reads: CATSRLKGRGETQYF. The CDR3 DNA reads as TGTGCCACCAGCAGGTTAAAGGGGAGGGGGGAGACCCAGTACTTC.

This clone was counted a single time. The J gene is TRBJ2-1, the V gene TRBV5-4, with 8 bases matching TRBD2. Per germline, CDR1 SGHNT and CDR2 YYREEE (reference sequence). This CDR3 comprises 16 residues. The ends lost 3 bases at V and 1 base at J; junction bases unmatched: 6. The CDR3 spells CASSSGTSRSYNEQFF. The CDR3 DNA follows: TGTGCCAGCAGCTCCGGGACTAGTAGGTCCTACAATGAGCAGTTCTTC. The variable domain in full, completed from reference TRBV5-4 and TRBJ2-1, reads ETGVTQSPTHLIKTRGQQVTLRCSSQSGHNTVSWYQQALGQGPQFIFQYYREEENGRGNFPPRFSGLQFPNYSSELNVNALELDDSALYLCASSSGTSRSYNEQFFGPGTRLTVL.

The rearrangement links TRBV11-2 to TRBJ1-5; 7 bases agree with TRBD1. Germline values: CDR1 SGHAT, CDR2 FQNNGV. V lost 1 base, J lost 0 bases, and 9 bases stayed unmatched. This CDR3 is 18 amino acids long. CDR3 protein: CASSLVPTRQGSNQPQHF. DNA for the CDR3: TGTGCCAGCAGCTTAGTCCCTACTCGACAGGGTAGCAATCAGCCCCAGCATTTT.

V usage is TRBV28 and J usage is TRBJ2-1; 7 nucleotides align to TRBD2. The J segment lost 7 bases and the V segment lost 5 bases, leaving 14 bases of the junction unmatched. The CDR3 runs to 16 residues. Per germline, CDR1 MDHEN and CDR2 SYDVKM. The DNA of the CDR3 is TGTGCCAGCAGTGGTTCCCGGGCGGGAGTATGGAATGAGCAGTTCTTC. This encodes CASSGSRAGVWNEQFF.

This chain connects TRBV7-9 to TRBJ1-1, with TRBD1 matching 11 bases. Germline CDR1 and CDR2: SEHNR and FQNEAQ (reference sequence). Losses at the gene ends were 5 bases for V and 8 bases for J; bases not matched to a gene: 7. The CDR3 has 14 residues. The CDR3 spells CASSTSGQGGEAFF. The DNA for the CDR3 is TGTGCCAGCAGCACCTCGGGACAGGGGGGGGAAGCTTTCTTT.

This clone came up a few times. V usage is TRBV7-3 and J usage is TRBJ2-1, with 9 bases identical to TRBD1. V was pared by 3 bases and J by 10 bases, with 10 bases of the junction left unmatched. The CDR3 totals 15 residues. Germline V gene data show CDR1 as SGHTA and CDR2 as FQGTGA. CDR3 nucleotide sequence: TGTGCCAGCAGCTTTTCGACAGGGGGGCCAGGGGAGCAGTTCTTC. Translation gives CASSFSTGGPGEQFF. Full variable domain (missing parts from reference TRBV7-3 and TRBJ2-1): GAGVSQTPSNKVTEKGKYVELRCDPISGHTALYWYRQSLGQGPEFLIYFQGTGAADDSGLPNDRFFAVRPEGSVSTLKIQRTERGDSAVYLCASSFSTGGPGEQFFGPGTRLTVL.

The chain carries TRBV28 and TRBJ1-5; no clear D gene. This CDR3 is 15 amino acids long. Trimming pared 2 bases from V and 4 bases from J, leaving 12 bases between. The germline CDR1 and CDR2 sequences are MDHEN and SYDVKM. The CDR3 protein is CASSLVGPENQPQHF. The CDR3 nucleotides are TGTGCCAGCAGTTTAGTCGGGCCAGAAAATCAGCCCCAGCATTTT.

This clone showed up just once. Other DNA sequences from this sample encode an identical CDR3 as well. The chain couples TRBV10-3 to TRBJ2-3; 8 positions match TRBD2. CDR1 and CDR2 from the germline V gene are ENHRY and SYGVKD. The CDR3 is 16 amino acids. V gave up 10 bases and J gave up 0 bases; unmatched junction bases: 12. The CDR3 loop is CATSRGSGDSTDTQYF. The CDR3 region has the DNA TGTGCCACCTCCCGGGGTAGCGGGGATAGCACAGATACGCAGTATTTT.

As concerns this clone: The junction departs from the called germline gene at one end, perhaps through a read error. The chain uses TRBV2 and TRBJ2-5, with 7 bases aligning to TRBD2. The germline V gene encodes CDR1 SNHLY and CDR2 FYNNEI. This CDR3 has 11 residues. DNA of the CDR3: TGTGCCAGCAGTGTTGTGGGAGGGGAGGACTTC. It codes for CASSVVGGEDF.

The rearrangement links TRBV18 to TRBJ1-1; D is uncertain. V was pared by 5 bases and J by 8 bases, with 9 bases between. Germline CDR1 is KGHSH and CDR2 is LQKENI. The CDR3 length is 11 residues. CDR3 in amino acids: CASSDRAEAFF. The CDR3 region has the DNA TGTGCCAGCTCAGATAGGGCCGAAGCTTTCTTT.

The chain carries TRBV7-3 and TRBJ2-1, with 7 bases that match TRBD2. From germline, CDR1 is SGHTA and CDR2 FQGTGA. V lost 5 bases, J lost 9 bases, and 13 bases stayed unmatched. The CDR3 is 15 residues long. The CDR3 DNA is TGTGCCAGCAGCCTTCGGGCTAGCGGACTGGGTGAGCAGTTCTTC. It encodes CASSLRASGLGEQFF.

The rearrangement joins TRBV6-6 to TRBJ2-7; D might be TRBD1 (5 bases). The germline V gene has CDR1 MNHNY and CDR2 SVGAGI (reference sequence). V lost 7 bases and J lost 4, with 20 bases in between. This CDR3 contains 15 residues. The CDR3, as DNA: TGTGCCAGCACCCAGCGACAGTCCGCTGGATACGAGCAGTACTTC. Translation: CASTQRQSAGYEQYF.

This clone was counted between two and nine times. The CDR3 DNA sequence: TGTGCCAGCAGCTTAGGGACTAGCGGGGGAGAGACCCAGTACTTC. It specifies CASSLGTSGGETQYF. This chain connects TRBV7-9 to TRBJ2-5, with 13 nucleotides matching TRBD2. The CDR3 has 15 amino acids. V was pared by 1 base and J by 4 bases, with 0 bases of the junction left unmatched. Germline CDR1 reads SEHNR; CDR2 reads FQNEAQ (reference sequence).